The rows below give T cell receptor beta chains drawn from one sample of a study of cytomegalovirus exposure and HLA in healthy donors. Produced via immunoSEQ multiplex PCR; TCRdb's table is partial and in-frame only. The data hold some 120,000 clones, with approximately 80% observed a single time. Sequenced material: PBMCs. All receptors derive from a woman in her twenties or thirties in good health and CMV-seronegative. Each CDR3 is given with its conserved first and last residue. The order of the fields is J gene, CDR3 length, clone size, D gene, V gene, CDR3 DNA, CDR3 protein. D genes are given only for firm matches. Clone size, where shown, is once, few, many, or a class for clones that have expanded.

j_call: TRBJ2-7; cdr3_length: 11; clone_size: NA; d_call: NA; v_call: TRBV20-1; cdr3_nt: TGCAGTGCTAGAGGGCTCTACGAGCAGTACTTC; cdr3_aa: CSARGLYEQYF
j_call: TRBJ2-1; cdr3_length: 17; clone_size: NA; d_call: TRBD2; v_call: TRBV7-6; cdr3_nt: TGTGCCAGCAGCTTAGCAACTAGCGGGAACCCCTACAATGAGCAGTTCTTC; cdr3_aa: CASSLATSGNPYNEQFF
j_call: TRBJ2-6; cdr3_length: 19; clone_size: few; d_call: NA; v_call: TRBV10-3; cdr3_nt: TGTGCCATCAGTGAGTCGACGGGGCAGGGGAGCTCTGGGGCCAACGTCCTGACTTTC; cdr3_aa: CAISESTGQGSSGANVLTF
j_call: TRBJ2-1; cdr3_length: 13; clone_size: NA; d_call: NA; v_call: TRBV7-6; cdr3_nt: TGTGCCAGCAGCCCTAACTTGATCAATGAGCAGTTCTTC; cdr3_aa: CASSPNLINEQFF
j_call: TRBJ1-5; cdr3_length: 16; clone_size: NA; d_call: NA; v_call: TRBV27; cdr3_nt: TGTGCCAGCAATCCGATCATGACAGTCGGAAATCAGCCCCAGCATTTT; cdr3_aa: CASNPIMTVGNQPQHF
j_call: TRBJ2-7; cdr3_length: 13; clone_size: NA; d_call: NA; v_call: TRBV28; cdr3_nt: TGTGCCAGCAGACCATCGGGGGACTACGAGCAGTACTTC; cdr3_aa: CASRPSGDYEQYF
j_call: TRBJ2-7; cdr3_length: 12; clone_size: NA; d_call: NA; v_call: TRBV10-1; cdr3_nt: TGCGCCAGCAGTCACAACTCCTACGAGCAGTACTTC; cdr3_aa: CASSHNSYEQYF
j_call: TRBJ2-2; cdr3_length: 14; clone_size: NA; d_call: NA; v_call: TRBV28; cdr3_nt: TGTGCCAGCAGGGTACAGGCACTGACCGGGGAGCTGTTTTTT; cdr3_aa: CASRVQALTGELFF
j_call: TRBJ1-4; cdr3_length: 13; clone_size: NA; d_call: TRBD1; v_call: TRBV19; cdr3_nt: TGTGCCAGTACGGAACAGGGGGCGGAAAAACTGTTTTTT; cdr3_aa: CASTEQGAEKLFF
j_call: TRBJ1-5; cdr3_length: 17; clone_size: NA; d_call: NA; v_call: TRBV28; cdr3_nt: TGTGCCAGCAGTTTTCTCCCGAGCGGGGATAGCAATCAGCCCCAGCATTTT; cdr3_aa: CASSFLPSGDSNQPQHF
j_call: TRBJ2-2; cdr3_length: 15; clone_size: few; d_call: NA; v_call: TRBV5-1; cdr3_nt: TGCGCCAGCAGCTTGCCGGGCCGGGAGACCGGGGAGCTGTTTTTT; cdr3_aa: CASSLPGRETGELFF
j_call: TRBJ2-2; cdr3_length: 15; clone_size: NA; d_call: NA; v_call: TRBV19; cdr3_nt: TGTGCCAGTAGTATAGATCTTCTTAGCAGCGGGGAGCTGTTTTTT; cdr3_aa: CASSIDLLSSGELFF
j_call: TRBJ2-2; cdr3_length: 15; clone_size: NA; d_call: TRBD2; v_call: TRBV19; cdr3_nt: TGTGCCAGTAGCGTGATCGGACTAGCGGCCGGGGAGCTGTTTTTT; cdr3_aa: CASSVIGLAAGELFF
j_call: TRBJ1-6; cdr3_length: 14; clone_size: NA; d_call: TRBD1; v_call: TRBV25-1; cdr3_nt: TGTGCCAGCAGTGATGCAGGGGGCAATTCACCCCTCCACTTT; cdr3_aa: CASSDAGGNSPLHF
j_call: TRBJ2-2; cdr3_length: 15; clone_size: NA; d_call: NA; v_call: TRBV7-9; cdr3_nt: TGTGCCAGCAGCTTACAGGGGTCGAACACCGGGGAGCTGTTTTTT; cdr3_aa: CASSLQGSNTGELFF